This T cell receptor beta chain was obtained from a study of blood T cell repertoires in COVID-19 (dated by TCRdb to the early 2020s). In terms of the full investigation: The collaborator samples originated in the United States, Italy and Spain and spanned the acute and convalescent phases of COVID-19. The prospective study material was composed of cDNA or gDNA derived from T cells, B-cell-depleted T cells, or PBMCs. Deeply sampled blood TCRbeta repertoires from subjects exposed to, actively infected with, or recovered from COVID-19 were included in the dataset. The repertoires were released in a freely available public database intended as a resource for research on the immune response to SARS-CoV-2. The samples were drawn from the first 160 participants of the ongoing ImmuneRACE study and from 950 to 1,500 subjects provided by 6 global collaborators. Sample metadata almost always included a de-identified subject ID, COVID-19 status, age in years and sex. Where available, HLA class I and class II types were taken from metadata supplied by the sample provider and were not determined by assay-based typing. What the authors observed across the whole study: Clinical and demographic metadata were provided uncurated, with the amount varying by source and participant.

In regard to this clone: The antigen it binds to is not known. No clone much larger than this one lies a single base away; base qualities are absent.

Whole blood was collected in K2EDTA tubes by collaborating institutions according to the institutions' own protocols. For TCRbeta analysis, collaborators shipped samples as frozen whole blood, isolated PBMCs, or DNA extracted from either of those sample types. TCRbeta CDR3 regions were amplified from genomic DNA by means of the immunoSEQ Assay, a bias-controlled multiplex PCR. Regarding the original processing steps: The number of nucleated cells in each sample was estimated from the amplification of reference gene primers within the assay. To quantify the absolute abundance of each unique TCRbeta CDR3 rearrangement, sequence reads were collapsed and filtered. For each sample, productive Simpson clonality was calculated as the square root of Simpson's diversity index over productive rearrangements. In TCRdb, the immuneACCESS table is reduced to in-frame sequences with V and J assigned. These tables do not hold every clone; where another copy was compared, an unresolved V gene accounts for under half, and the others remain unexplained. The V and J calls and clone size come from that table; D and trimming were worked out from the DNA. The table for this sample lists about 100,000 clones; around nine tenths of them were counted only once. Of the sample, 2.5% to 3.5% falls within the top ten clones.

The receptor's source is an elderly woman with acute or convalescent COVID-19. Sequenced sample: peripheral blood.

This receptor has the CDR3 CASSQQGTDTQYF. The DNA sequence is TGCGCCAGCAGCCAACAGGGCACAGATACGCAGTATTTT. The chain is encoded by TRBV4-3 joined to TRBJ2-3; no D gene can be assigned with confidence. CDR1 LGHNA and CDR2 YSLEER are derived from the germline V gene. V loses 2 bases, J loses 1 base, and the germline ends lie 4 bases apart. The CDR3, from cysteine to phenylalanine, totals 13 residues. Only the CDR3 DNA is retained, 39 bases long and in frame from the first base.